This T cell receptor beta chain was identified during a study of CD8 T cells in Susac syndrome. The table lists this clonotype with a count of one. Random hexamers were used to reverse transcribe 0.5 to 1 ug of RNA. By means of immunoSEQ multiplex PCR, TCR beta CDR3 spanning 54 Vbeta and 13 Jbeta underwent amplification. One entry per CDR3 protein results from TCRdb running MiXCR on the immunoSEQ multiplex PCR reads. The sample has some 260,000 distinct CDR3 sequences, 90% to 95% seen once. This clonotype was sampled from a human donor with multiple sclerosis. Sequenced material: CD4+ T cells from PBMCs.

The CDR3 coding sequence is TGTGCCAGCTCACCAAGGGCAGGGGTAAGCTCCTACGAGCAGTACGTC. Its protein is CASSPRAGVSSYEQYV. J is TRBJ2-7 and V is TRBV18; possibly TRBD1 for D (6 bases). Germline V gene sequence: CDR1 KGHSH, CDR2 LQKENI. This CDR3 has 16 amino acids. V lost 2 bases and J lost 0, with 14 bases in between.